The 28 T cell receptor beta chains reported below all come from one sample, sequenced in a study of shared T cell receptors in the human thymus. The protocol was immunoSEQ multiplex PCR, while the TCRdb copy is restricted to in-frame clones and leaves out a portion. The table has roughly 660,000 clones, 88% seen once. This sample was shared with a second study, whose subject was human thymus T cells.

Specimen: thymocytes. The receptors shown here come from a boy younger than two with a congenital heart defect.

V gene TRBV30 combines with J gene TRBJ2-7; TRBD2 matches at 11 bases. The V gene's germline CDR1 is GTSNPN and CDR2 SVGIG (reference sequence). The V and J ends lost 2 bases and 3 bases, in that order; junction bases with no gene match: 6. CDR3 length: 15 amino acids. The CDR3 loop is CAWSKKLAGDYEQYF. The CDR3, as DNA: TGTGCCTGGAGTAAAAAACTAGCGGGAGACTACGAGCAGTACTTC.

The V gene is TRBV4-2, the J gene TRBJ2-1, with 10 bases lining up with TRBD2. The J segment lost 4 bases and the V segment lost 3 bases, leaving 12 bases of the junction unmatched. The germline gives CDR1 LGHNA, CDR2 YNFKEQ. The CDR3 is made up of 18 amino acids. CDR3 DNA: TGTGCCAGCAGCCACCATGAACCCCTAGCGGGAGCATACAATGAGCAGTTCTTC. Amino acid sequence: CASSHHEPLAGAYNEQFF.

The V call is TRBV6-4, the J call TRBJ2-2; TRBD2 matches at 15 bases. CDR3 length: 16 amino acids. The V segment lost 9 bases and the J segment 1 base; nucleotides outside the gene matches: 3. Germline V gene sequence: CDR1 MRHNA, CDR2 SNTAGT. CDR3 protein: CARGTSGRKNTGELFF. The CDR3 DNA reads TGTGCCAGGGGGACTAGCGGGAGGAAGAACACCGGGGAGCTGTTTTTT.

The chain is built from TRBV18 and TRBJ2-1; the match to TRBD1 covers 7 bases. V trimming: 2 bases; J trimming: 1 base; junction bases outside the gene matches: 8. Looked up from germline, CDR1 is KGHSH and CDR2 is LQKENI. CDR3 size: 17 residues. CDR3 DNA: TGTGCCAGCTCACCAAAAGCGTCCAGGGGGTCCTACAATGAGCAGTTCTTC. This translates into CASSPKASRGSYNEQFF.

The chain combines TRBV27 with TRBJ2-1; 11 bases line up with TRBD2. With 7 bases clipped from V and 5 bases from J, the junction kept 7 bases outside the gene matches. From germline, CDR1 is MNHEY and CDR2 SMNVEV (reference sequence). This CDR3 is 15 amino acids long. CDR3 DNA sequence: TGTGCCAGCAACCGGGGACTAGCGGTCAACAATGAGCAGTTCTTC. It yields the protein CASNRGLAVNNEQFF.

The CDR3 is CASSEPGTSGMEETQYF. The CDR3 DNA is TGTGCCAGCAGTGAACCTGGGACTAGCGGGATGGAAGAGACCCAGTACTTC. V usage is TRBV2 and J usage is TRBJ2-5, with TRBD2 identical over 13 bases. Per the germline V gene, CDR1 is SNHLY and CDR2 is FYNNEI. The CDR3 is made up of 17 amino acids. After removal of 2 bases from V and 3 bases from J, the junction contained 6 bases not matched to a gene.

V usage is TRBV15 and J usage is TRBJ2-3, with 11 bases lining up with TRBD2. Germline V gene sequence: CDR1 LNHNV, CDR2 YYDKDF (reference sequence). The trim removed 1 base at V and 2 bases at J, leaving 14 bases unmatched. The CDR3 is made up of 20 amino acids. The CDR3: CATSRGGPGRLAGTTDTQYF. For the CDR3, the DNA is TGTGCCACCAGCAGAGGCGGGCCCGGAAGACTAGCGGGGACCACAGATACGCAGTATTTT.

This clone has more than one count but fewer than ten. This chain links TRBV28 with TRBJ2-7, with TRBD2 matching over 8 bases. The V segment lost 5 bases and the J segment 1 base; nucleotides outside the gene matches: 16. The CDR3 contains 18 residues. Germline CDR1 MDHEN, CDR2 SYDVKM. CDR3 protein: CASSGPDFGGRQSYEQYF. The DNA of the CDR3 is TGTGCCAGCAGTGGACCTGATTTTGGCGGGAGGCAGTCCTACGAGCAGTACTTC.

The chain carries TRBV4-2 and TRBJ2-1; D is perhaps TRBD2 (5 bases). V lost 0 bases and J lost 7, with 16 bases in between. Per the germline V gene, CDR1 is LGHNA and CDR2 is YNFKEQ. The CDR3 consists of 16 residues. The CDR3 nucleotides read TGTGCCAGCAGCCAAGAGGCATCAGCGTGGAGGAATGAGCAGTTCTTC. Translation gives CASSQEASAWRNEQFF.

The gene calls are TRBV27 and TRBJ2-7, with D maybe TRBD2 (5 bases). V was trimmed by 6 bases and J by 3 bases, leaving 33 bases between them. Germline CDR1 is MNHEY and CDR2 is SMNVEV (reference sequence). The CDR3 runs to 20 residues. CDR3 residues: CASSPAERMVQRTHHYEQYF. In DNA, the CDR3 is TGTGCCAGCAGCCCTGCGGAGCGGATGGTACAGAGGACCCACCACTACGAGCAGTACTTC.

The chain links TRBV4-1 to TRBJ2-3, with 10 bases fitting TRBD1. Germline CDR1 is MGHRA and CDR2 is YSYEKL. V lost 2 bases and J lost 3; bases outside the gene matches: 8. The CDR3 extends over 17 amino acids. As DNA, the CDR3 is TGCGCCAGCAGCCAAAAGCCGACAGGGGGCCTAACAGATACGCAGTATTTT. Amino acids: CASSQKPTGGLTDTQYF.

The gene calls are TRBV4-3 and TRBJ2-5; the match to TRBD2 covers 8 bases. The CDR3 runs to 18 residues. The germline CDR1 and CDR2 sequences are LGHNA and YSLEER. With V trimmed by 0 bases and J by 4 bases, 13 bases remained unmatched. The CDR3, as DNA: TGCGCCAGCAGCCAAGATGGGTTGCGGGAGGTACGAGGAGAGACCCAGTACTTC. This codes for CASSQDGLREVRGETQYF.

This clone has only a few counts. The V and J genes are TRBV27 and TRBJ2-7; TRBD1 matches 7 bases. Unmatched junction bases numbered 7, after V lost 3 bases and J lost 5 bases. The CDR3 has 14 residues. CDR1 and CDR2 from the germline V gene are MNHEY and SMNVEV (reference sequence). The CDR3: CASSFRTGWDEQYF. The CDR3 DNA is TGTGCCAGCAGTTTTAGGACAGGTTGGGACGAGCAGTACTTC.

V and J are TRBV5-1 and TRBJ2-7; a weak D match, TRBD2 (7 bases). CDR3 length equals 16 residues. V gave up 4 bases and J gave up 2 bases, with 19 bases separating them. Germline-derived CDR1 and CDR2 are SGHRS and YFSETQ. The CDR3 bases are TGCGCCAGCAGCGCGGACCGACACGGGGGGCCCTACGAGCAGTACTTC. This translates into CASSADRHGGPYEQYF.

The CDR3 nucleotides are TGTGCCAGCAGCCCGGGGACAGCTGGGCGGAGGTCTGGGGCCAACGTCCTGACTTTC. This codes for CASSPGTAGRRSGANVLTF. The chain joins TRBV5-6 to TRBJ2-6, with 7 nucleotides matching TRBD1. Germline lookup yields CDR1 SGHDT and CDR2 YYEEEE. The CDR3 contains 19 residues. Unmatched junction bases numbered 14, after V lost 4 bases and J lost 1 base.

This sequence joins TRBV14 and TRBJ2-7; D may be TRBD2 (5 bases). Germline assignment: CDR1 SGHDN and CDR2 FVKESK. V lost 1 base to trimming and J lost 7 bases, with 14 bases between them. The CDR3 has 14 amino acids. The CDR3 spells CASSQAPGSREQYF. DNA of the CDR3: TGTGCCAGCAGCCAAGCCCCGGGATCGAGAGAGCAGTACTTC.

The CDR3 spells CATSGLGPYNEQFF. DNA for the CDR3: TGTGCCACCAGCGGCCTTGGCCCTTACAATGAGCAGTTCTTC. The genes are TRBV15 and TRBJ2-1; D is undetermined. Between the trimmed V and J ends, which lost 5 bases and 4 bases, there was a span of 12 bases. The CDR3 runs to 14 residues. CDR1 and CDR2 (germline): LNHNV, YYDKDF (reference sequence).

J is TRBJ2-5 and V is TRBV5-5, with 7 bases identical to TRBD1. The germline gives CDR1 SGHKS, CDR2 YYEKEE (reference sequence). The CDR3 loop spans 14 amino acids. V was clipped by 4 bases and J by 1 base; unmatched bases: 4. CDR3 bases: TGTGCCAGCAGCCCCGGGACAGCCCAAGAGACCCAGTACTTC. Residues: CASSPGTAQETQYF.

CDR3 protein: CASATAGGSGELFF. The DNA of the CDR3 is TGTGCCTCAGCAACGGCGGGAGGAAGCGGGGAGCTGTTTTTT. The V call is TRBV6-1, the J call TRBJ2-2, with 8 bases that match TRBD2. Trimming cost V 11 bases and J 7 bases; bases outside gene matches: 12. There are 14 residues in the CDR3. Germline V CDR1 and CDR2: MNHNS, SASEGT.

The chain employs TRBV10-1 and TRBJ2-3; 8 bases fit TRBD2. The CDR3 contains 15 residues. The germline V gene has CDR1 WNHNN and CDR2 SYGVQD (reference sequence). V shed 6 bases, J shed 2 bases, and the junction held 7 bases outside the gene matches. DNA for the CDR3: TGCGCCAGCAGCTCCGGGACTAGACACACAGATACGCAGTATTTT. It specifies CASSSGTRHTDTQYF.

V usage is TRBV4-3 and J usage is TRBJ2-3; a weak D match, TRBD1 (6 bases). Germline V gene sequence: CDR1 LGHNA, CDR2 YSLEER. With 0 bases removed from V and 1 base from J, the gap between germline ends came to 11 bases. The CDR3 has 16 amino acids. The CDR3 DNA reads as TGCGCCAGCAGCCAAGATAGTGCAGGGGGCACAGATACGCAGTATTTT. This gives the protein CASSQDSAGGTDTQYF.

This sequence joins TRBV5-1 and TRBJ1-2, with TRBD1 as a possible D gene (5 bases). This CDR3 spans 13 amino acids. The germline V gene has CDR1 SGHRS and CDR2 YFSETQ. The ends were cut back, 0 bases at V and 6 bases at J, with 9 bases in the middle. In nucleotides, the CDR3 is TGCGCCAGCAGCTTGGCAGGGTGGCATGGCTACACCTTC. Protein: CASSLAGWHGYTF.

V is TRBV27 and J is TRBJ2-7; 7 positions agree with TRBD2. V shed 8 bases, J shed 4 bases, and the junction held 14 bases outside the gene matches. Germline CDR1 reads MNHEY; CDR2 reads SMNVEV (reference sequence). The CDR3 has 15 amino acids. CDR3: CASARAGEGPYEQYF. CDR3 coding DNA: TGTGCCAGCGCCCGGGCGGGGGAGGGCCCTTACGAGCAGTACTTC.

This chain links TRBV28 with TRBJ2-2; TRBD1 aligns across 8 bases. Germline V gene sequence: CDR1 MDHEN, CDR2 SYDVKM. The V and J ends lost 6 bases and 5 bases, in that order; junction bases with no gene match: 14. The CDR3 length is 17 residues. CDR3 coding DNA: TGTGCCAGCAGCCCCTCCGGCAGGGGGCTATGGACCGGGGAGCTGTTTTTT. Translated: CASSPSGRGLWTGELFF.

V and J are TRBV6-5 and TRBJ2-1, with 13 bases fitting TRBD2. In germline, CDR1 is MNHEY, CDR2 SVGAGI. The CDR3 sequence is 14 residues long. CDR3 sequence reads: CASAGLAGVGEQFF. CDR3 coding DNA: TGTGCGTCCGCCGGACTAGCGGGAGTTGGTGAGCAGTTCTTC.

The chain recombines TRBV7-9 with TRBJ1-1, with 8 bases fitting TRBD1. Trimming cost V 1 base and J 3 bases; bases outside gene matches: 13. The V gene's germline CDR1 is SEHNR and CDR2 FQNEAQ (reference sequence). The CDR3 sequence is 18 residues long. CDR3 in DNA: TGTGCCAGCAGCTTAGTTAGGGTGGACAGGGTAGCTCACACTGAAGCTTTCTTT. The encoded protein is CASSLVRVDRVAHTEAFF.

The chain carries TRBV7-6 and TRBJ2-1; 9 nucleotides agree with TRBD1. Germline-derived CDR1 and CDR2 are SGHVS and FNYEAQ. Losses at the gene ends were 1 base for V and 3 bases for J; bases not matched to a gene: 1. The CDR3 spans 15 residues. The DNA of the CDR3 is TGTGCCAGCAGCTTAGGGACAGGGGTCTACAATGAGCAGTTCTTC. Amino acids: CASSLGTGVYNEQFF.

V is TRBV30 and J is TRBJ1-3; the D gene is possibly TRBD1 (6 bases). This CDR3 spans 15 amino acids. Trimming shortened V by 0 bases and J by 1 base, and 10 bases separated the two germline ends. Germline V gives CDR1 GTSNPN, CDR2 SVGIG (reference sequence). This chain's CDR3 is CAWSVMGASGNTIYF. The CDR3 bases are TGTGCCTGGAGTGTAATGGGGGCTTCTGGAAACACCATATATTTT.